One sample yielded the 18 T cell receptor beta chains listed below, sequenced in a study of neurological immune-mediated disorders. TCRdb processed the 5' RACE reads anew with MiXCR; each CDR3 protein has one entry. The sample yields 90,000 to 150,000 distinct CDR3 sequences, 3.2% seen once. The sample comprised PBMCs. The receptors come from a woman in her twenties or thirties with multiple sclerosis.

With respect to this clonotype: A much larger clone sits a single nucleotide away, making a read error possible. The V gene is TRBV6-6, the J gene TRBJ1-6; D is unclear. The V gene's germline CDR1 is MNHNY and CDR2 SVGAGI (reference sequence). The CDR3 length is 14 residues. CDR3 in DNA: TGTGCCAGCGGAAGGACGGGGTATAATTCACCCCTCAACTTT. This codes for CASGRTGYNSPLNF.

This clonotype was detected ten times or more. The chain uses TRBV4-1 and TRBJ2-5, with D perhaps TRBD1 (5 bases). CDR3 length equals 14 residues. Trimming removed 6 bases from V and 2 bases from J, with 13 bases in between. In germline, CDR1 is MGHRA, CDR2 YSYEKL. The CDR3 is CASRLDSDQETQYF. CDR3 nucleotides: TGCGCCAGCAGGCTCGACAGCGATCAAGAGACCCAGTACTTC.

At least ten counts were recorded for this clonotype. The chain is built from TRBV5-7 and TRBJ1-1; 9 nucleotides match TRBD1. TRBV5-7 counts as an open reading frame of uncertain function. The CDR3 contains 18 residues. V lost 1 base to trimming and J lost 0 bases; unmatched junction nucleotides: 10. CDR3 sequence: CASSLFLGQGLMNTEAFF. The CDR3 region has the DNA TGTGCCAGCAGCTTGTTTCTGGGACAGGGCCTTATGAACACTGAAGCTTTCTTT.

This clonotype was recorded many times. The V call is TRBV14, the J call TRBJ1-6; D is perhaps TRBD1 (5 bases). With 4 bases removed from V and 10 bases from J, the gap between germline ends came to 11 bases. CDR1 is SGHDN and CDR2 is FVKESK in the germline V gene. This CDR3 contains 13 residues. The CDR3 sequence is CASSPYGDSPLHF. The CDR3 DNA is TGTGCCAGCAGCCCTTACGGGGACTCACCCCTCCACTTT.

This clonotype was observed at least ten times. The chain has TRBV29-1 and TRBJ1-2, with D tentatively TRBD1 (5 bases). The V gene lost 7 bases and the J gene lost 3 bases, with 12 bases spanning the gap. The CDR3 is made up of 12 amino acids. Germline V gives CDR1 SQVTM, CDR2 ANQGSEA. The CDR3 sequence is CSALTADYGYTF. In DNA form, the CDR3 reads TGCAGCGCCCTGACAGCTGACTATGGCTACACCTTC.

This clonotype was counted many times. V gene TRBV27 combines with J gene TRBJ2-7, with TRBD2 identical over 9 bases. Germline V CDR1 and CDR2: MNHEY, SMNVEV (reference sequence). The CDR3 is 14 amino acids. V shed 6 bases, J shed 3 bases, and the junction held 6 bases outside the gene matches. The CDR3 loop reads CASSRKREDYEQYF. The CDR3 DNA reads TGTGCCAGCAGCCGTAAGCGGGAGGACTACGAGCAGTACTTC.

In its sample, this clonotype was seen many times. The gene calls are TRBV27 and TRBJ2-7; TRBD1 aligns across 12 bases. The V gene end was trimmed by 2 bases and the J gene end by 9 bases; junction bases not matched to a gene: 5. Germline assignment: CDR1 MNHEY and CDR2 SMNVEV (reference sequence). The CDR3 has 14 amino acids. The CDR3 spells CASSLRGTGGRQYF. The CDR3 DNA sequence: TGTGCCAGCAGTTTACGGGGGACAGGGGGCCGGCAGTACTTC.

This clonotype was seen many times. The chain links TRBV5-1 to TRBJ1-2; D remains unclear. CDR3 size: 14 residues. Germline CDR1 SGHRS, CDR2 YFSETQ. Trimming removed 0 bases from V and 0 bases from J, with 6 bases in between. The DNA of the CDR3 is TGCGCCAGCAGCTTGGACGGCGCTAACTATGGCTACACCTTC. This translates into CASSLDGANYGYTF.

At least ten counts were recorded for this clonotype. This chain connects TRBV6-1 to TRBJ1-5, with D unclear. This CDR3 has 13 residues. CDR1 is MNHNS and CDR2 is SASEGT in the germline V gene. V lost 0 bases, J lost 4 bases, and 4 bases lay in between. CDR3 DNA sequence: TGTGCCAGCAGTGAAGCAGGGAATCAGCCCCAGCATTTT. Translation gives CASSEAGNQPQHF.

In this sample, this clonotype turned up many times. The rearrangement links TRBV27 to TRBJ1-5; D remains unclear. V was clipped by 8 bases and J by 4 bases, with 12 bases between them. The germline CDR1 and CDR2 sequences are MNHEY and SMNVEV (reference sequence). CDR3 length: 13 residues. The chain's CDR3 is CASGLLGNQPQHF. The CDR3 DNA reads as TGTGCCAGCGGGCTGCTCGGAAATCAGCCCCAGCATTTT.

This clonotype has at least ten counts. This chain joins TRBV20-1 and TRBJ2-7, with 8 nucleotides matching TRBD1. With 4 bases clipped from V and 1 base from J, the junction kept 12 bases outside the gene matches. The CDR3 sequence is 16 residues long. Germline-derived CDR1 and CDR2 are DFQATT and SNEGSKA (reference sequence). The CDR3 bases are TGCAGTGCTATGATGTTGGGACAGGAAAAGTCCTACGAGCAGTACTTC. Residues: CSAMMLGQEKSYEQYF.

In its sample, this clonotype was seen many times. The rearrangement joins TRBV20-1 to TRBJ2-7; 7 bases match TRBD2. V lost 7 bases and J lost 7; bases outside the gene matches: 16. CDR3 length: 14 residues. Looked up from germline, CDR1 is DFQATT and CDR2 is SNEGSKA (reference sequence). The CDR3: CSVRDYDLSGEQYF. The CDR3 bases are TGCAGTGTTAGGGACTACGACCTTAGTGGGGAGCAGTACTTC.

In its sample, this clonotype was seen many times. The chain recombines TRBV20-1 with TRBJ2-3; D is ambiguous. Trimming removed 2 bases from V and 1 base from J, with 13 bases in between. The CDR3 runs 15 residues. CDR1 DFQATT and CDR2 SNEGSKA come from the germline V gene (reference sequence). The CDR3 loop is CSARRRQVRTDTQYF. The DNA for the CDR3 is TGCAGTGCTAGACGGCGGCAGGTCCGCACAGATACGCAGTATTTT.

This clonotype was picked up many times. The rearrangement links TRBV7-9 to TRBJ2-7; D may be TRBD2 (5 bases). Germline lookup yields CDR1 SEHNR and CDR2 FQNEAQ (reference sequence). The CDR3 extends over 13 amino acids. V was shortened by 5 bases and J by 6 bases, with 14 bases between the two germline ends. CDR3 DNA: TGTGCCAGCAGCCCCTCCGGGGTTCCCGAGCAGTACTTC. It specifies CASSPSGVPEQYF.

This clonotype was counted ten times or more. This chain links TRBV12-3 or TRBV12-4 with TRBJ2-7; D could derive from TRBD1 or TRBD2 (5 bases each). CDR3 length: 14 residues. Between the trimmed V and J ends, which lost 6 bases and 0 bases, there was a span of 12 bases. CDR3 loop: CASRQGRGSYEQYF. CDR3 bases: TGTGCCAGCAGGCAGGGTCGGGGCTCCTACGAGCAGTACTTC.

This clonotype was detected ten times or more. The chain couples TRBV5-1 to TRBJ2-3, with 8 bases lining up with TRBD2. This CDR3 contains 17 residues. J gave up 5 bases and V 4 bases, and 15 bases lay outside the gene matches. Germline V gene sequence: CDR1 SGHRS, CDR2 YFSETQ. This CDR3 is CASSQARTGGVKDTQYF. The CDR3 DNA follows: TGCGCCAGCAGCCAAGCGCGCACGGGAGGGGTGAAAGATACGCAGTATTTT.

This clonotype was picked up many times. The V gene is TRBV7-9, the J gene TRBJ1-5; D is perhaps TRBD1 (6 bases). V lost 4 bases and J 6 bases, leaving 7 bases between the germline ends. Germline-derived CDR1 and CDR2 are SEHNR and FQNEAQ (reference sequence). The CDR3 loop spans 12 amino acids. The chain's CDR3 is CASSSGVQPQHF. The CDR3 DNA reads as TGTGCCAGCAGCTCAGGGGTTCAGCCCCAGCATTTT.

This clonotype was detected many times. CDR3 region: CASSLTTGELFF. The DNA for the CDR3 is TGTGCCAGCAGCTTAACCACCGGGGAGCTGTTTTTT. V is TRBV5-6 and J is TRBJ2-2; D gene unclear. Germline V CDR1 and CDR2: SGHDT, YYEEEE. V lost 2 bases and J lost 4, with 3 bases in between. The CDR3 loop spans 12 amino acids.